The TCR beta chain under discussion was sequenced for a study of cytomegalovirus exposure and HLA in healthy donors. The table lists this clone with a count of one. The CDR3 runs to 14 residues. The germline V gene encodes CDR1 LNHNV and CDR2 YYDKDF (reference sequence). Trimming took off 5 bases at V and 1 base at J, with 11 bases between the two ends. Primers included in the PCR were 60 Vbeta and 13 Jbeta primers. The assay was immunoSEQ multiplex PCR, and TCRdb's table has in-frame clones only and misses some. The sample gives roughly 110,000 clones, around 72% of which show up once; 11% to 15% is in the top ten.

Sequencing input: PBMCs. The chain joins TRBV15 to TRBJ1-2; a possible D gene is TRBD1 (6 bases). The TCR was taken from a woman aged 40 to 50 in good health and CMV-seropositive. The CDR3 region has the DNA TGTGCCACCAGCGGCAGACAGGTTAACTATGGCTACACCTTC. Residues: CATSGRQVNYGYTF.